This TCR beta chain was recovered during a study of shared clonotypes between healthy human individuals. Healthy and HIV-negative, the adult donors had no recent acute infections or vaccinations. Concerning this clone itself: Its antigen is unknown.

Assay used: immunoSEQ multiplex PCR; TCRdb lists only in-frame clones, some missing. Of 1.4 million or so clones in the sample, 98% to 99% are singletons; the top ten hold approximately 0.38%. From germline, CDR1 is SGHRS and CDR2 YFSETQ. CDR3 length: 16 residues. V gave up 4 bases and J gave up 0 bases, with 14 bases separating them. Findings and caveats of the study: A generally larger estimated richness was seen in naive subsets than in memory subsets. In having few donors, the study represented limited genetic and exposure-history diversity.

Sequencing was done on a sample of naive CD4+ T cells sorted from blood. Subset indicated: CD45RA+ positively selected. The sequence derives from a young man in good health. J is TRBJ2-1 and V is TRBV5-1, with TRBD1 as a possible D gene (6 bases). The CDR3 spells CASSPQPGHSYNEQFF. CDR3 sequence (DNA): TGCGCCAGCAGCCCGCAGCCGGGACACTCCTACAATGAGCAGTTCTTC.